A selection of T cell receptor beta chains follows, all from one sample in a study of shared clonotypes between healthy human individuals. The protocol was immunoSEQ multiplex PCR, while the TCRdb copy is restricted to in-frame clones and leaves out a portion. Of millions of clones in the sample, roughly 94% were seen once. Sequenced sample: naive CD4+ T cells sorted from blood. These receptor sequences come from a man between 18 and 29 years old in good health. Both conserved end residues are part of each CDR3. Each record gives: J gene, V gene, CDR3 protein.

>TRBJ1-1|TRBV5-1
CASSLTGVRTEAFF
>TRBJ2-1|TRBV7-9
CASSFTAGPNEQFF
>TRBJ2-7|TRBV6-1
CASRWGGGRYEQYF
>TRBJ2-7|TRBV9
CASSVGGGTAYEQYF
>TRBJ2-7|TRBV9
CASSVVGVEQYF
>TRBJ1-5|TRBV5-1
CASSPDMGQPQHF
>TRBJ2-1|TRBV4-1
CASSQGGATGLNEQFF
>TRBJ2-5|TRBV30
CAWSVKGSETQYF
>TRBJ2-4|TRBV6-1
CASSETGLVAKNIQYF
>TRBJ2-7|TRBV29-1
CSVVGVRGSYEQYF
>TRBJ2-3|TRBV11-1
CASSLPGGSPARTQYF
>TRBJ2-2|TRBV7-3
CASSLGTGNTGELFF
>TRBJ2-3|TRBV4-1
CASSQYSGGGTDTQYF
>TRBJ2-5|TRBV7-3
CASSLAVQETQYF
>TRBJ1-2|TRBV30
CAWTPILGGGYTF
>TRBJ2-2|TRBV30
CAWSATGGASYVGELFF